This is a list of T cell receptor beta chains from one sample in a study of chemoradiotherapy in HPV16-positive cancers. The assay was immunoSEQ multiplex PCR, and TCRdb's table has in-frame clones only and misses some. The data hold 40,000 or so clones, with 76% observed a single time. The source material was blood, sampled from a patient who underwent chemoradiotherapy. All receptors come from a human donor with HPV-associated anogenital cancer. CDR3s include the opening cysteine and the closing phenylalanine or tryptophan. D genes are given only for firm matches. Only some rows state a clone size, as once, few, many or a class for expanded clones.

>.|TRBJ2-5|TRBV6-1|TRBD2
CASTSGGAGRETQYF
TGTGCCAGCACTAGCGGGGGGGCCGGGAGAGAGACCCAGTACTTC
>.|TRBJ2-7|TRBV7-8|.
CASSLIGFSYEQYF
TGTGCCAGCAGCTTAATCGGGTTTTCCTACGAGCAGTACTTC
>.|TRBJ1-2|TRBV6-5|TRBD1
CASKVPGQGAQGYTF
TGTGCCAGCAAAGTCCCGGGACAGGGGGCGCAAGGCTACACCTTC
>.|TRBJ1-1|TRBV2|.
CASSVVITEAFF
TGTGCCAGCAGTGTAGTTATCACTGAAGCTTTCTTT
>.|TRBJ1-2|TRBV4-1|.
CASSPLTDNYGYTF
TGCGCCAGCAGCCCCCTTACAGACAACTATGGCTACACCTTC
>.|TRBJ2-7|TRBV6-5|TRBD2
CASSYSRRGSYEQYF
TGTGCCAGCAGTTACTCACGGCGGGGGTCCTACGAGCAGTACTTC
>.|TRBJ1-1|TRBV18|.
CASKQATRGEAEAFF
TGTGCCAGCAAACAAGCCACGCGGGGAGAAGCTGAAGCTTTCTTT
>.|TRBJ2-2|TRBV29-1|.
CSVMWGTGELFF
TGCAGCGTTATGTGGGGCACCGGGGAGCTGTTTTTT
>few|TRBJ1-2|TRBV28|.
CASSLSNYGYTF
TGTGCCAGCAGCCTATCTAACTATGGCTACACCTTC
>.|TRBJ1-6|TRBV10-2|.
CASSESWGRYNSPLHF
TGCGCCAGCAGTGAGTCCTGGGGCCGGTATAATTCACCCCTCCACTTT
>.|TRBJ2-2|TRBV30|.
CAWTRGARAGELFF
TGTGCCTGGACGAGGGGGGCGCGGGCCGGGGAGCTGTTTTTT
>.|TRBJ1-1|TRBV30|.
CAWSGGVTEAFF
TGTGCCTGGAGTGGAGGGGTCACTGAAGCTTTCTTT
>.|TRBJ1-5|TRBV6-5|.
CASSYSSGSNQPQHF
TGTGCCAGCAGTTACTCATCAGGGAGCAATCAGCCCCAGCATTTT
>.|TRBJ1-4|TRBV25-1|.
CASSEVTAATNEKLFF
TGTGCCAGCAGTGAGGTCACAGCAGCAACTAATGAAAAACTGTTTTTT
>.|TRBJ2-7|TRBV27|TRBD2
CASSLSGRVGSYEQYF
TGTGCCAGCAGTTTATCGGGGAGGGTAGGATCCTACGAGCAGTACTTC
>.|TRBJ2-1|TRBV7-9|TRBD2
CASSSKTSGGDYNEQFF
TGTGCCAGCAGCTCCAAGACTAGCGGGGGAGATTACAATGAGCAGTTCTTC
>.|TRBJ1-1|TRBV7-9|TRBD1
CASSPGGTGGRGGQAFF
TGTGCCAGCAGCCCTGGAGGGACAGGGGGCAGGGGAGGTCAAGCTTTCTTT
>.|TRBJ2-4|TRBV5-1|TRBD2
CASSRSGGATKNIQYF
TGCGCCAGCAGCCGTAGCGGGGGGGCTACCAAAAACATTCAGTACTTC
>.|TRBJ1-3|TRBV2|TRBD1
CASRDRGPSGNTIYF
TGTGCCAGCAGGGACAGGGGGCCTTCTGGAAACACCATATATTTT